This record looks at one TCR beta chain sequence and its context. The sample is drawn from a study of blood T cell repertoires in COVID-19. Study-level background: Some COVID-19 samples were acute and others convalescent; all came from the United States, Italy and Spain. PBMCs, B-cell-depleted T cells, or T cells provided the cDNA or gDNA that made up the material.

With V trimmed by 0 bases and J by 3 bases, 3 bases remained unmatched. In germline, CDR1 is SGHRS, CDR2 YFSETQ. This CDR3 comprises 15 residues. Original methodology: Amplification of reference gene primers was used by the study to estimate nucleated cell counts. TCRdb's table, derived via immunoSEQ multiplex PCR, lists solely in-frame clones and lacks some. V and J calls and clone size are copied from that table; D and trimming were computed from the DNA. The sample includes about 87,000 clones, roughly 82% of them seen just once. This TCR was sampled from a human donor in a cohort sampled during active COVID-19. The specimen sequenced was peripheral blood. The rearrangement uses TRBV5-1 and TRBJ2-7, with 10 nucleotides matching TRBD2. The CDR3 nucleotides are TGCGCCAGCAGCTTGGAGCTAGCGGGGGTCTACGAGCAGTACTTC. This encodes CASSLELAGVYEQYF. The full variable domain, its missing parts supplied by reference TRBV5-1 and TRBJ2-7, is KAGVTQTPRYLIKTRGQQVTLSCSPISGHRSVSWYQQTPGQGLQFLFEYFSETQRNKGNFPGRFSGRQFSNSRSEMNVSTLELGDSALYLCASSLELAGVYEQYFGPGTRLTVT.